The clone carrying this TCR beta chain was seen a single time. The antigen remains unidentified. Here immunoSEQ multiplex PCR was the method, and the copy in TCRdb shows in-frame clones only, minus some. The sample holds more than 40,000 clones; 75% to 90% are singletons and the top ten take approximately 2.8%. Time point indicated: recipient sample about 28 days before transplant, after cytoreduction. Recipients were bled about 28 days pretransplant and at posttransplant days 30, 100, 180. The sample comes from a study of T cell clonotyping in hematopoietic cell transplantation. The overall study: Recipients' pretransplant samples followed cytoreduction. Study-wide points: After transplant, recipient diversity fell while pathologically expanded clonotypes grew through day 180. Broader posttransplant TCR repertoire diversity was predicted by graft donor and pretransplant recipient Inverse Simpson Index values.

Germline lookup yields CDR1 LGHNA and CDR2 YSLEER. V lost 5 bases to trimming and J lost 5 bases, with 18 bases between them. The CDR3 length is 15 residues. This TCR derives from a man aged 55 to 69 with acute myeloid leukemia. Some clones in this sample may be carry-over from other donors' samples. The rearrangement joins TRBV4-3 to TRBJ2-5; maybe TRBD2 (6 bases). The specimen was peripheral blood mononuclear cells, collected before stem cell transplant. CDR3 in amino acids: CASSYSRAGRETQYF. In nucleotides, the CDR3 is TGCGCCAGCAGCTACAGCCGGGCAGGGAGGGAGACCCAGTACTTC.